This TCR beta chain derives from a study of shared clonotypes between healthy human individuals. Study results and limitations: Among a few donors, roughly 5.5% of naive CD4 clonotypes were found in common. Generally, estimated richness proved larger in naive subsets than it did in memory subsets.

As regards this clone: Its antigen is unidentified.

CDR3 length equals 13 residues. The ends were cut back, 0 bases at V and 10 bases at J, with 13 bases in the middle. CDR1 is SGDLS and CDR2 is YYNGEE in the germline V gene. TCRdb's copy holds only in-frame clones and misses some; the assay was immunoSEQ multiplex PCR. This table has roughly 300,000 clones, around 86% appearing once. The sample was memory CD8+ T cells sorted from blood. Subset noted: CD45RO+ cells pooled with CCR7-negative TemRA cells. This chain uses TRBV9 with TRBJ1-1; D unresolved. The sequence came from a man aged 18-30 years in good health. CDR3 residues: CASSVGGGPVAFF. CDR3 sequence (DNA): TGTGCCAGCAGCGTAGGTGGAGGGCCGGTAGCTTTCTTT.